This is a list of T cell receptor beta chains from one sample in a study of shared clonotypes between healthy human individuals. Profiled with immunoSEQ multiplex PCR; TCRdb holds only in-frame clones, not every one. The sample consists of about 1.5 million clones, under 99% of them appearing once. Source material: naive CD4+ T cells sorted from blood. These receptors came from a young man in good health. Each CDR3 is given with its conserved first and last residue. D genes are given only for firm matches.

j_gene: TRBJ1-4; d_gene: -; v_gene: TRBV27; CDR3nt: TGTGCCAGCGGAGCCCGTGCAACTAATGAAAAACTGTTTTTT; CDR3aa: CASGARATNEKLFF
j_gene: TRBJ1-5; d_gene: -; v_gene: TRBV10-3; CDR3nt: TGTGCCATCAGTGAGGCATCACAAGGGCCCAATCAGCCCCAGCATTTT; CDR3aa: CAISEASQGPNQPQHF
j_gene: TRBJ1-3; d_gene: -; v_gene: TRBV6-5; CDR3nt: TGTGCCAGCACTCAGAGGGACTCTGGAAACACCATATATTTT; CDR3aa: CASTQRDSGNTIYF
j_gene: TRBJ1-2; d_gene: -; v_gene: TRBV27; CDR3nt: TGTGCCAGCAGTTTATCGACTTCGGGGATGAGTGGCTACACCTTC; CDR3aa: CASSLSTSGMSGYTF
j_gene: TRBJ2-7; d_gene: -; v_gene: TRBV6-5; CDR3nt: TGTGCCAGCAGTTACAGTGAGGTCGCTACGTACGAGCAGTACTTC; CDR3aa: CASSYSEVATYEQYF
j_gene: TRBJ1-1; d_gene: -; v_gene: TRBV20-1; CDR3nt: TGCAGTGCTAGGGAACCTCCTTTTTTT; CDR3aa: CSAREPPFF
j_gene: TRBJ1-2; d_gene: TRBD1; v_gene: TRBV19; CDR3nt: TGTGCCAGTACAGACGACAGGGGGCTTGGCTACACCTTC; CDR3aa: CASTDDRGLGYTF
j_gene: TRBJ2-1; d_gene: -; v_gene: TRBV11-2; CDR3nt: TGTGCCAGCAGCGGGAGAGAGAAGGAACGGAGTGAGCAGTTCTTC; CDR3aa: CASSGREKERSEQFF
j_gene: TRBJ2-3; d_gene: TRBD2; v_gene: TRBV27; CDR3nt: TGTGCCAGCAGTTTGGGACTAGCGGGAGCGCGGCATACGCAGTATTTT; CDR3aa: CASSLGLAGARHTQYF
j_gene: TRBJ2-3; d_gene: TRBD2; v_gene: TRBV4-2; CDR3nt: TGTGCCAGCAGCCAAGACAGCCTAGCGGTTAGCACAGATACGCAGTATTTT; CDR3aa: CASSQDSLAVSTDTQYF
j_gene: TRBJ1-5; d_gene: -; v_gene: TRBV2; CDR3nt: TGTGCCAGCAGTGAGGGGATGGGGCCTCAGCCCCAGCATTTT; CDR3aa: CASSEGMGPQPQHF
j_gene: TRBJ2-7; d_gene: TRBD1; v_gene: TRBV6-5; CDR3nt: TGTGCCAGCAGTCCACAGGGGGCCCTCTACGAGCAGTACTTC; CDR3aa: CASSPQGALYEQYF
j_gene: TRBJ2-6; d_gene: TRBD2; v_gene: TRBV4-2; CDR3nt: TGTGCCAGCAGCTGGACTAGCGGCAGCTCTGGGGCCAACGTCCTGACTTTC; CDR3aa: CASSWTSGSSGANVLTF
j_gene: TRBJ2-6; d_gene: -; v_gene: TRBV18; CDR3nt: TGTGCCAGCTCACCCTTGGGACGCTTTGCCGGCGCCAACGTCCTGACTTTC; CDR3aa: CASSPLGRFAGANVLTF